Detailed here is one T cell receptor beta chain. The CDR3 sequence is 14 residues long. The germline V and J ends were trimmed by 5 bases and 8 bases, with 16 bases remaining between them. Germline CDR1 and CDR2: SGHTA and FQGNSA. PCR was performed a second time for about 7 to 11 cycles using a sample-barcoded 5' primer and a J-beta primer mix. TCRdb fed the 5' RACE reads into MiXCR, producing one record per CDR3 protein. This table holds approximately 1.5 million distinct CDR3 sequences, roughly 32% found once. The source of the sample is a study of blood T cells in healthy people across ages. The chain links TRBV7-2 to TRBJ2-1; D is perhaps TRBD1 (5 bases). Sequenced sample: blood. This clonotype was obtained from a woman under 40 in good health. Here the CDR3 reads CASSTQWGWDEQFF. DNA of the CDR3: TGTGCCAGCAGCACTCAGTGGGGCTGGGATGAGCAGTTCTTC.